A selection of T cell receptor beta chains follows, all from one sample in a study of Graves' ophthalmopathy and Graves' hyperthyroidism. TCRdb analysed the multiplex PCR reads with MiXCR anew, one entry per CDR3 protein. The sample yields 450,000 or so distinct CDR3 sequences, about 15% seen once. Sequencing was carried out using blood. The receptors stem from a woman in her twenties or thirties with Graves' ophthalmopathy. CDR3s include the opening cysteine and the closing phenylalanine or tryptophan. A D gene is named only where the DNA matches it firmly. Rows may omit the clone size; those that give it use once, few, many or a size class.

j_call d_call v_call clone_size cdr3_aa cdr3_nt
TRBJ1-1 TRBD1 TRBV3-1 NA CASSRGQAGTEAFF TGTGCCAGCAGCCGCGGACAGGCGGGGACTGAAGCTTTCTTT
TRBJ2-7 NA TRBV12-3/TRBV12-4 many CASSLRAPQYEQYF TGTGCCAGCAGTTTGAGGGCCCCTCAATACGAGCAGTACTTC
TRBJ1-1 NA TRBV6-2/TRBV6-3 many CASSSGFRWTEAFF TGTGCCAGCAGCTCAGGGTTCCGGTGGACTGAAGCTTTCTTT
TRBJ1-1 NA TRBV5-5 many CASSPDLLNTEAFF TGTGCCAGCAGCCCAGACCTCCTGAACACTGAAGCTTTCTTT
TRBJ1-6 NA TRBV28 NA CASILEVGISPLHF TGTGCCAGCATCTTAGAGGTGGGTATTTCACCCCTCCACTTT
TRBJ2-5 NA TRBV6-1 NA CASSHPHPSETQYF TGCGCCAGCAGCCACCCCCACCCCTCAGAGACCCAGTACTTC
TRBJ2-5 TRBD1 TRBV30 NA CAWAGTGLMETQYF TGTGCCTGGGCCGGGACAGGGTTAATGGAGACCCAGTACTTC
TRBJ2-5 NA TRBV7-3 many CASSANRQETQYF TGTGCCAGCAGCGCCAACAGGCAAGAGACCCAGTACTTC
TRBJ1-1 TRBD1 TRBV19 many CASSSGQEYSEAFF TGTGCCAGTAGTTCTGGACAGGAGTACTCCGAAGCTTTCTTT
TRBJ2-5 NA TRBV11-2 many CASSRVVGGPETQYF TGTGCCAGCAGCAGGGTTGTGGGGGGGCCGGAGACCCAGTACTTC
TRBJ1-4 TRBD1 TRBV6-5 many CASSYRGRGEKLFF TGTGCCAGCAGTTACAGGGGGCGAGGAGAAAAACTGTTTTTT
TRBJ2-5 NA TRBV12-3/TRBV12-4 many CASSFTRETQYF TGTGCCAGCAGTTTCACCCGCGAGACCCAGTACTTC
TRBJ1-5 NA TRBV6-1 NA CVSSRSAGGHQPQHF TGTGTCAGCAGTAGATCGGCGGGGGGCCATCAGCCCCAGCATTTT
TRBJ1-1 TRBD1 TRBV20-1 many CSATGTGRSPEAFF TGCAGTGCTACTGGGACAGGTAGATCCCCTGAAGCTTTCTTT
TRBJ2-2 TRBD1 TRBV28 NA CASKNRGPTGELFF TGTGCCAGCAAGAACAGGGGGCCCACCGGGGAGCTGTTTTTT
TRBJ2-5 NA TRBV4-2 many CASSQDPVEGQYF TGTGCCAGCAGCCAAGATCCTGTGGAGGGCCAGTACTTC
TRBJ1-2 NA TRBV24-1 NA CATSDLWESYGYTF TGTGCCACCAGTGATTTGTGGGAATCCTATGGCTACACCTTC
TRBJ2-7 TRBD1 TRBV7-9 many CASSSQGARFGEQYF TGTGCCAGCAGCTCACAGGGGGCAAGGTTTGGGGAGCAGTACTTC
TRBJ2-5 NA TRBV6-5 NA CASRAGGQETQYF TGTGCCAGCAGGGCAGGGGGGCAAGAGACCCAGTACTTC
TRBJ1-2 NA TRBV12-3/TRBV12-4 many CASSHSPGFYSGYTF TGTGCCAGCAGTCACTCGCCGGGGTTCTACTCTGGCTACACCTTC
TRBJ2-2 NA TRBV19 many CASSGLYGGELFF TGTGCCAGTAGTGGTTTGTACGGCGGGGAGCTGTTTTTT
TRBJ2-7 NA TRBV28 once CASSPRDNVFEQYF TGTGCCAGCAGTCCGCGGGACAACGTCTTCGAGCAGTACTTC